This T cell receptor (beta chain) was recorded in a study of cytomegalovirus exposure and HLA in healthy donors. Concerning this clone: Antigen unknown.

The PCR was carried out with 60 Vbeta primers and 13 Jbeta primers. Method: immunoSEQ multiplex PCR; TCRdb's copy keeps in-frame clones and lacks some. This sample has some 130,000 clones, with 78% found just once. V shed 7 bases and J shed 8 bases, with 20 bases lying between them. The CDR3 is made up of 14 amino acids. Per the germline V gene, CDR1 is SQVTM and CDR2 is ANQGSEA. Study-wide points: By HLA locus, TCR association rates varied in a later analysis, with DRB1 showing the most and HLA-C the fewest.

This sequence joins TRBV29-1 and TRBJ1-4; D not resolved. The TCR was taken from a female donor in good health and CMV-seronegative. The sample consisted of PBMCs. CDR3 sequence: CSAVFWGGGEKLFF. In DNA form, the CDR3 reads TGCAGCGCTGTCTTTTGGGGAGGTGGGGAAAAACTGTTTTTT.